This T cell receptor beta chain was captured in a study of a mutant IDH1 vaccine in newly diagnosed glioma (dated by TCRdb to about 2021). Describing the broader study: Patients received eight vaccinations in weeks 1, 3, 5, 7, 11, 15, 19 and 23, corresponding to visits V03 through V10. Before enrollment, patients had received standard therapy of radiotherapy alone, temozolomide alone, or radiochemotherapy with temozolomide; most received the combination. Peripheral blood samples were drawn at six visits, namely V03 (baseline), V05, V07, V10, V12 and V13. In the chemotherapy-containing groups, vaccination started alongside temozolomide cycles, whereas in patients who had radiotherapy alone it started 4-6 weeks after radiotherapy. Longitudinal TCRB deep sequencing was performed for about 25 treated patients wherever samples were available for exploratory analyses. Of the approximately 30 treated patients, approximately 60% were male and approximately 40% were female, and a mean age of around 40 years was recorded. What the research found in general, with its limitations: It was noted by the authors that analyses of patient blood samples could not be reproduced owing to sample limitations. Selection of PBMC samples for TCRB deep sequencing was based on availability. Pseudoprogression appeared unrelated to alterations in the top peripheral T cell clonotypes detected by TCRB sequencing. Immune responses induced by the vaccine were seen in approximately 92% of patients across multiple MHC alleles.

Note on this clone: Its binding antigen is unknown. Qualities for individual bases were not recorded, and no much larger clone is one base off.

Library generation was performed with the immunoSEQ multiplex PCR assay. Rearranged TCR beta chain sequences were amplified using the hsTCRB Kit according to the manufacturer's protocol. Sequencing of TCRB libraries was carried out on an Illumina MiSeq. The paper's data handling went like this. The kit vendor's proprietary platform handled demultiplexing, trimming and gene mapping. Not all clones reach the TCRdb copy of this immuneACCESS table, which keeps in-frame sequences only. Checked studies attribute under half of the gap to unresolved V genes and leave the rest unexplained. That table furnishes V, J and clone size, whereas the DNA furnished D and trimming. For this sample the table gives 53,000 or so clones, of which around four fifths were detected only once. About 5.2% of the sample comes from the top ten. What this sample's time point label stands for: week 5, during vaccination. A 20-mer mutant IDH1 peptide at 300 micrograms in Montanide made up each vaccine dose, which was injected subcutaneously together with topical imiquimod. All donors had newly diagnosed IDH1-mutant astrocytomas of WHO grade 3 or 4 that showed loss of nuclear ATRX. The samples were drawn from NOA16, a multicentre, single-arm, open-label phase I trial in Germany that tested a mutant IDH1 peptide vaccine in humans for the first time. Genomic DNA for TCRB sequencing was extracted from EDTA blood using the DNeasy Blood and Tissue Kit.

Looking up the germline V gene (reference sequence) yields CDR1 LNHDA and CDR2 SQIVND. V loses 6 bases of germline sequence and J loses 7 bases, and the interval between the two ends is 15 bases. Spanning cysteine to phenylalanine, the CDR3 consists of 14 amino acids. The retained sequence is limited to the CDR3, 42 bases, with the frame set at the first base. The material sequenced was PBMCs, taken from a glioma patient whose treatment included an IDH1 peptide vaccine. The sequence links TRBV19 to TRBJ2-2; the D gene cannot be resolved reliably. The receptor's source is a man aged 50-59 years with glioma. The CDR3: CASRHRTTRGELFF. The DNA sequence is given as TGTGCCAGTAGACACCGGACGACCCGCGGGGAGCTGTTTTTT.